This T cell receptor beta chain originates from a study of blood T cell repertoires in COVID-19. Study-wide background: Nucleic acid was either cDNA or gDNA, and it came from T cells, B-cell-depleted T cells, or PBMCs.

In germline, CDR1 is MNHEY, CDR2 SVGAGI. The CDR3 covers 14 residues. V shed 8 bases and J shed 3 bases, with 17 bases lying between them. Per the authors' pipeline: Counts of nucleated cells, estimated from reference gene primer amplification, were obtained. The data were produced by immunoSEQ multiplex PCR, yet TCRdb's version contains in-frame clones alone and is incomplete. V and J calls and clone size come straight from that table; D and trimming were deduced from the DNA. The sample has under 150,000 clones, over 75% seen once. The specimen was peripheral blood. The sequence derives from a man aged 45-65 years with acute or convalescent COVID-19. The rearrangement links TRBV6-5 to TRBJ2-7; D is perhaps TRBD1 (6 bases). The CDR3 loop is CASGIGGQNYEQYF. The CDR3 DNA reads TGTGCCAGCGGAATCGGAGGACAGAACTACGAGCAGTACTTC.